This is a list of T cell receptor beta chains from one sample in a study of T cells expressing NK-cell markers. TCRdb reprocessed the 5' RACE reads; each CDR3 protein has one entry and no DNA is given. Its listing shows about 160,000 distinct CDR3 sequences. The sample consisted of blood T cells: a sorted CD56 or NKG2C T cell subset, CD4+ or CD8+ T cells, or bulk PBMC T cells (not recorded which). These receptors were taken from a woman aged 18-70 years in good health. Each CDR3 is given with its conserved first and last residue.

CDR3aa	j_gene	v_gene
CAWNRLGGYGYTF	TRBJ1-2	TRBV30
CASSQVTEGQETQYF	TRBJ2-5	TRBV3-1
CASSLVPSPKGRDTDTQYF	TRBJ2-3	TRBV7-3
CASSLTAVNEKLFF	TRBJ1-4	TRBV5-1
CSAGLAGGRNEQFF	TRBJ2-1	TRBV20-1
CASSAGGASGNTIYF	TRBJ1-3	TRBV2
CASSRGAGEKLFF	TRBJ1-4	TRBV6-4
CSAQGGQGPQHF	TRBJ1-5	TRBV20-1
CSVTGTSRNEQYF	TRBJ2-7	TRBV29-1
CSANWRGTYEQYF	TRBJ2-7	TRBV20-1
CSVAGETGKTYEQYF	TRBJ2-7	TRBV29-1
CASSLAGRGSQNIQYF	TRBJ2-4	TRBV5-1
CAISRDRGTDTQYF	TRBJ2-3	TRBV10-3
CASSQVRTVRNTEAFF	TRBJ1-1	TRBV3-1
CASSGDRGGNIQYF	TRBJ2-4	TRBV5-6
CSAVKADTGSDTQYF	TRBJ2-3	TRBV20-1
CASKQRAGNEQFF	TRBJ2-1	TRBV3-1
CASSILTDTQYF	TRBJ2-3	TRBV11-2
CAISGGEGDSTYEQYF	TRBJ2-7	TRBV10-3
CASSYSVRMNTEAFF	TRBJ1-1	TRBV6-5
CASSIERGGTEAFF	TRBJ1-1	TRBV5-1
CASSQDFGALGEQYF	TRBJ2-7	TRBV4-1
CASSRRTGGISEQYF	TRBJ2-7	TRBV7-2
CASSLASGSGVNTGELFF	TRBJ2-2	TRBV5-1
CASSLGARSNEQFF	TRBJ2-1	TRBV7-3
CASSSEGSSSPSTDTQYF	TRBJ2-3	TRBV7-7